This record covers a single T cell receptor (beta chain). Its cognate antigen is unknown. PCR primers comprised 60 Vbeta and 13 Jbeta primers. The protocol was immunoSEQ multiplex PCR, while the TCRdb copy is restricted to in-frame clones and leaves out a portion. The table includes tens of thousands of clones, roughly 64% detected once. This CDR3 is built from 13 residues. Germline trimming cut 4 bases from V and 2 bases from J; bases unmatched to any gene: 1. Germline V gives CDR1 MNHEY, CDR2 SMNVEV (reference sequence). The data were taken from a study of cytomegalovirus exposure and HLA in healthy donors. Overall study: Sequencing of some 190 million T cells in an earlier analysis found 100 million to 140 million unique TCR beta sequences. Some 91 million unique TCRs from HLA-typed donors were held in an early release of data. Study findings and constraints: Immune exposure information available was restricted to CMV serostatus. The authors listed approximately 150 TCR beta chains as cytomegalovirus-associated.

Sequencing input: PBMCs. This clonotype was obtained from a man aged 35-49 years in good health and CMV-seropositive. The rearrangement joins TRBV27 to TRBJ1-2, with 7 bases lining up with TRBD1. The CDR3 nucleotides are TGTGCCAGCAGTTCGACAGGGAACTATGGCTACACCTTC. Amino acid sequence: CASSSTGNYGYTF.